Listed below are T cell receptor beta chains from one sample, sequenced in a study of blood T cell repertoires in COVID-19. Profiled with immunoSEQ multiplex PCR; TCRdb holds only in-frame clones, not every one. The sample has 280,000 or so clones, roughly 85% seen once; the top ten hold about 6.1%. Input material: PBMCs or T cells enriched from blood (not recorded which). The source of these receptors is a middle-aged woman who had recovered from COVID-19. The CDR3 runs from the conserved cysteine through the conserved F or W. D genes are given only for firm matches. Expanded clones are given a class, and other clones once, few, many or no size at all.

>.|TRBV5-4|TRBJ2-1|.
CASSPQGGEPEQFF
TGTGCCAGCAGCCCCCAGGGAGGTGAGCCTGAGCAGTTCTTC
>.|TRBV13|TRBJ2-7|.
CASSPPAPTGYEQYF
TGTGCCAGCAGCCCCCCCGCCCCGACAGGCTACGAGCAGTACTTC
>.|TRBV2|TRBJ1-2|.
CASSDPGQGGNYGYTF
TGTGCCAGCAGTGACCCTGGTCAGGGAGGGAACTATGGCTACACCTTC
>.|TRBV7-9|TRBJ1-3|TRBD1
CASQTGSFGNTIYF
TGTGCCAGCCAGACAGGGTCATTTGGAAACACCATATATTTT
>few|TRBV12-3/TRBV12-4|TRBJ2-2|.
CASSMAATGELFF
TGTGCCAGCAGTATGGCGGCGACCGGGGAGCTGTTTTTT
>.|TRBV2|TRBJ2-1|.
CASSEEGMGYNEQFF
TGTGCCAGCAGTGAAGAGGGGATGGGCTACAATGAGCAGTTCTTC
>.|TRBV28|TRBJ1-2|TRBD1
CASSAIDRVNYGYTF
TGTGCCAGCAGTGCTATAGACAGGGTAAACTATGGCTACACCTTC
>once|TRBV6-5|TRBJ2-3|TRBD1
CATAGTDTDTQYF
TGTGCCACCGCAGGGACAGACACAGATACGCAGTATTTT
>.|TRBV7-2|TRBJ2-3|.
CASSLVVTLASTDTQYF
TGTGCCAGCAGCTTAGTAGTTACTCTTGCTAGCACAGATACGCAGTATTTT
>.|TRBV5-3|TRBJ1-5|.
CARKGRMYSNQPQHF
TGTGCCAGAAAAGGGAGAATGTATAGCAATCAGCCCCAGCATTTT
>.|TRBV3-1/TRBV3-2|TRBJ1-2|.
CASSEQTGGLHGYTF
TGTGCCAGCAGCGAACAGACGGGAGGGCTGCACGGCTACACCTTC
>few|TRBV3-1/TRBV3-2|TRBJ2-3|TRBD2
CASSFRLAGVDTDTQYF
TGTGCCAGCAGCTTTAGACTAGCGGGAGTTGACACAGATACGCAGTATTTT